Listed below are T cell receptor beta chains from one sample, sequenced in a study of T-cell memory formation after mild COVID-19. In TCRdb, the 5' RACE reads were re-called with MiXCR into one record per CDR3 protein. The sample yields some 290,000 distinct CDR3 sequences, 15% to 20% seen once. Sequenced material: PBMCs or a T cell subset sorted from them (not recorded which). All receptors come from a man between 18 and 35 years old who had mild COVID-19 (a few samples of this study predate the infection). Cell type and time point are not known. The CDR3 runs from the conserved cysteine through the conserved F or W. The D gene is left open where the match is weak. For some rows the clone size is stated as once, few or many, or as a class when expanded; others skip it.

size: NA; J: TRBJ1-2; V: TRBV5-1; D: NA; CDR3: CATPGEGGYTF; DNA: TGCGCCACCCCCGGAGAGGGAGGCTACACCTTC
size: NA; J: TRBJ1-2; V: TRBV28; D: NA; CDR3: CASSLFGGDGYTF; DNA: TGTGCCAGCAGTTTATTCGGAGGGGACGGCTACACCTTC
size: NA; J: TRBJ2-3; V: TRBV24-1; D: NA; CDR3: CATSDASGPADTQYF; DNA: TGTGCCACCAGTGACGCGAGCGGACCCGCGGATACGCAGTATTTT
size: NA; J: TRBJ1-5; V: TRBV15; D: TRBD1; CDR3: CATSHRQGEYPPQHF; DNA: TGTGCCACCAGCCATCGACAGGGCGAATATCCGCCCCAGCATTTT
size: few; J: TRBJ2-7; V: TRBV6-5; D: TRBD1; CDR3: CASRPGTAYEQYF; DNA: TGTGCCAGCAGGCCCGGGACAGCATACGAGCAGTACTTC
size: NA; J: TRBJ1-5; V: TRBV6-5; D: NA; CDR3: CASRVSGERQPQHF; DNA: TGTGCCAGCAGGGTGTCGGGGGAGCGGCAGCCCCAGCATTTT
size: NA; J: TRBJ1-6; V: TRBV7-2; D: TRBD1; CDR3: CASSLGDRRNSPLHF; DNA: TGTGCCAGCAGCTTAGGGGACAGGCGCAATTCACCCCTCCACTTT
size: NA; J: TRBJ1-1; V: TRBV5-1; D: NA; CDR3: CASSLSGRTAGSEAFF; DNA: TGCGCCAGCAGCTTGAGTGGACGCACCGCGGGGTCTGAAGCTTTCTTT
size: few; J: TRBJ2-3; V: TRBV7-3; D: TRBD2; CDR3: CASSLRGISGGAKDTQYF; DNA: TGTGCCAGCAGCTTAAGGGGAATCAGCGGGGGGGCCAAAGATACGCAGTATTTT
size: few; J: TRBJ2-3; V: TRBV7-9; D: NA; CDR3: CASSLTQDQDTQYF; DNA: TGTGCCAGCAGCCTCACCCAGGACCAAGATACGCAGTATTTT
size: NA; J: TRBJ2-3; V: TRBV5-1; D: NA; CDR3: CASSLVGQSDTQYF; DNA: TGCGCCAGCAGCTTGGTCGGGCAGTCAGATACGCAGTATTTT
size: NA; J: TRBJ1-2; V: TRBV20-1; D: NA; CDR3: CSARGIGNNYGYTF; DNA: TGCAGTGCTAGGGGCATAGGCAACAACTATGGCTACACCTTC
size: few; J: TRBJ1-1; V: TRBV27; D: NA; CDR3: CASTPPVLEAFF; DNA: TGTGCCAGCACACCACCGGTCCTTGAAGCTTTCTTT
size: NA; J: TRBJ2-2; V: TRBV12-3/TRBV12-4; D: NA; CDR3: CAQRGTGELFF; DNA: TGTGCCCAACGGGGCACCGGGGAGCTGTTTTTT
size: NA; J: TRBJ2-3; V: TRBV7-2; D: NA; CDR3: CASRPARTADTQYF; DNA: TGTGCCAGCAGACCCGCGAGGACGGCAGATACGCAGTATTTT
size: NA; J: TRBJ2-1; V: TRBV20-1; D: TRBD2; CDR3: CSARDLGGTRLAEQFF; DNA: TGCAGTGCTAGAGATTTGGGGGGGACTCGCCTAGCGGAGCAGTTCTTC
size: few; J: TRBJ2-5; V: TRBV4-1; D: NA; CDR3: CASRRKGRGETQYF; DNA: TGCGCCAGCAGACGTAAAGGGCGCGGGGAGACCCAGTACTTC
size: many; J: TRBJ1-2; V: TRBV27; D: NA; CDR3: CASPVRVGYTF; DNA: TGTGCCAGCCCTGTAAGGGTAGGCTACACCTTC
size: NA; J: TRBJ1-2; V: TRBV7-2; D: NA; CDR3: CASWYLTRGYTF; DNA: TGTGCCAGCTGGTATCTCACCCGGGGCTACACCTTC
size: NA; J: TRBJ2-3; V: TRBV25-1; D: TRBD2; CDR3: CASSGTSGGALDTQYF; DNA: TGTGCCAGCAGTGGGACTAGCGGGGGGGCCTTGGATACGCAGTATTTT
size: few; J: TRBJ2-3; V: TRBV12-3/TRBV12-4; D: NA; CDR3: CASKGDTQYF; DNA: TGTGCCAGCAAGGGGGATACGCAGTATTTT
size: NA; J: TRBJ2-7; V: TRBV4-3; D: TRBD2; CDR3: CASSQAATSGGAHEQYF; DNA: TGCGCCAGCAGCCAAGCTGCCACTAGCGGGGGGGCCCACGAGCAGTACTTC
size: many; J: TRBJ2-3; V: TRBV24-1; D: NA; CDR3: CATSDSQGADTQYF; DNA: TGTGCCACCAGTGATTCCCAGGGCGCGGATACGCAGTATTTT
size: NA; J: TRBJ2-5; V: TRBV15; D: TRBD1; CDR3: CATSRGGTAQETQYF; DNA: TGTGCCACCAGCAGAGGAGGGACAGCCCAAGAGACCCAGTACTTC
size: NA; J: TRBJ2-3; V: TRBV7-2; D: TRBD2; CDR3: CASGGGDTDTQYF; DNA: TGTGCCAGCGGCGGGGGGGACACAGATACGCAGTATTTT
size: NA; J: TRBJ1-5; V: TRBV28; D: NA; CDR3: CASSRNPSGGLGGNQPQHF; DNA: TGTGCCAGCAGCCGCAACCCTTCTGGGGGCCTTGGGGGCAATCAGCCCCAGCATTTT
size: NA; J: TRBJ2-3; V: TRBV7-3; D: TRBD1; CDR3: CASGTWTGDTQYF; DNA: TGTGCCAGCGGGACCTGGACAGGAGATACGCAGTATTTT
size: many; J: TRBJ1-5; V: TRBV4-1; D: NA; CDR3: CASSQDPAGTESDPQHF; DNA: TGCGCCAGCAGCCAAGACCCTGCCGGGACTGAAAGCGACCCCCAGCATTTT
size: NA; J: TRBJ1-6; V: TRBV7-9; D: TRBD1; CDR3: CASSLQGEAPLHF; DNA: TGTGCCAGCAGCCTCCAGGGGGAGGCACCCCTCCACTTT